This passage covers 21 T cell receptor beta chains from one sample sequenced in a study of cytomegalovirus exposure and HLA in healthy donors. Primers for the PCR totalled 60 Vbeta and 13 Jbeta. Sequencing used immunoSEQ multiplex PCR; TCRdb keeps in-frame clones, though not all of them. The table records 54,000 or so clones, around two thirds of them present only once. What was sequenced was PBMCs. Receptors originate from a woman aged 55-69 years in good health and CMV-seropositive.

The rearrangement links TRBV6-5 to TRBJ2-5; D unresolved. The J call may be faulty, since TRBJ2-7 better matches the DNA end. The germline V gene has CDR1 MNHEY and CDR2 SVGAGI. The CDR3 spans 14 residues. Here the CDR3 reads CASSYSSTAYEQYF. The CDR3 DNA is TGTGCCAGCAGTTACTCGAGCACAGCCTACGAGCAGTACTTC.

V and J are TRBV7-3 and TRBJ2-3; possible D gene TRBD2, 5 bases. Trimming took 5 bases from V and 1 from J, leaving 10 bases between them. CDR1 is SGHTA and CDR2 is FQGTGA in the germline V gene. The CDR3 is 14 amino acids. The DNA of the CDR3 is TGTGCCAGCAGCCCCGGTAGCGGCACAGATACGCAGTATTTT. This translates into CASSPGSGTDTQYF.

The V call is TRBV6-5, the J call TRBJ1-6; no clear D. Germline V gives CDR1 MNHEY, CDR2 SVGAGI. The CDR3 is 14 residues long. Trimming shortened V by 3 bases and J by 1 base, and 4 bases separated the two germline ends. CDR3 bases: TGTGCCAGCAGTTATAATTCCTATAATTCACCCCTCCACTTT. Translated, it gives CASSYNSYNSPLHF.

The chain combines TRBV2 with TRBJ1-4, with a tentative D call TRBD1 (5 bases). CDR1 SNHLY and CDR2 FYNNEI come from the germline V gene. The CDR3 is 14 residues long. With 4 bases removed from V and 6 bases from J, the gap between germline ends came to 12 bases. The CDR3 DNA follows: TGTGCCAGCAGTGGGGGGGAGGCGTATGAAAAACTGTTTTTT. Encoded protein: CASSGGEAYEKLFF.

The CDR3 loop is CASSTILGSETQYF. The CDR3 DNA reads as TGTGCCAGCAGTACCATCCTAGGATCGGAGACCCAGTACTTC. The chain employs TRBV6-5 and TRBJ2-5; no reliable D call. Germline values: CDR1 MNHEY, CDR2 SVGAGI. Between the trimmed V and J ends, which lost 5 bases and 5 bases, there was a span of 15 bases. The CDR3 sequence is 14 residues long.

The chain uses TRBV7-9 and TRBJ1-5, with D possibly being TRBD1 (5 bases). Looked up from germline, CDR1 is SEHNR and CDR2 is FQNEAQ (reference sequence). The CDR3 spans 13 residues. Between the trimmed V and J ends, which lost 3 bases and 7 bases, there was a span of 10 bases. CDR3 region: CASSLWGDQPQHF. The DNA of the CDR3 is TGTGCCAGCAGCTTGTGGGGGGACCAGCCCCAGCATTTT. Filled out from reference TRBV7-9 and TRBJ1-5, the complete variable domain reads DTGVSQNPRHKITKRGQNVTFRCDPISEHNRLYWYRQTLGQGPEFLTYFQNEAQLEKSRLLSDRFSAERPKGSFSTLEIQRTEQGDSAMYLCASSLWGDQPQHFGDGTRLSIL.

The V gene is TRBV7-8, the J gene TRBJ2-2; D ambiguous. Germline CDR1 SGHVS, CDR2 FQNEAQ. V was clipped by 5 bases and J by 1 base, with 14 bases between them. The length of the CDR3 is 16 residues. CDR3 in DNA: TGTGCCAGCAGCCCCCGAGCATCAAGGAACACCGGGGAGCTGTTTTTT. Translating it yields CASSPRASRNTGELFF.

V usage is TRBV27 and J usage is TRBJ2-1; TRBD2 agrees at 9 bases. The V segment lost 1 base and the J segment 4 bases; nucleotides outside the gene matches: 11. The CDR3 covers 18 residues. The germline V gene encodes CDR1 MNHEY and CDR2 SMNVEV (reference sequence). CDR3 loop: CASSLFGVAGAFYNEQFF. CDR3 sequence (DNA): TGTGCCAGCAGTTTATTTGGAGTAGCGGGAGCCTTTTACAATGAGCAGTTCTTC.

The V gene is TRBV6-5, the J gene TRBJ1-1; D remains unclear. Trimming pared 6 bases from V and 5 bases from J, leaving 16 bases between. The CDR3 sequence is 14 residues long. Germline V gene sequence: CDR1 MNHEY, CDR2 SVGAGI. CDR3 region: CASSNREKGTEAFF. CDR3 DNA sequence: TGTGCCAGCAGCAACCGGGAGAAGGGTACTGAAGCTTTCTTT.

V gene TRBV7-2 combines with J gene TRBJ1-1, with D maybe TRBD1 (5 bases). The CDR3 sequence is 12 residues long. Per the germline V gene, CDR1 is SGHTA and CDR2 is FQGNSA. Trimming left V 3 bases short and J 11 bases short, with 13 bases between. CDR3 nucleotides: TGTGCCAGCAGCTTGTTGGCGGGGGGGGCTTTCTTT. Amino acids: CASSLLAGGAFF.

The sample holds one count of this clone. The chain recombines TRBV29-1 with TRBJ2-7, with D perhaps matching TRBD1 (5 bases). Germline CDR1 and CDR2: SQVTM and ANQGSEA. The length of the CDR3 is 13 residues. Deletions cut 5 bases from V and 0 bases from J, with 11 bases between. DNA for the CDR3: TGCAGCGTTATGGGGCCTAGCTCCTACGAGCAGTACTTC. It yields the protein CSVMGPSSYEQYF.

In DNA form, the CDR3 reads TGTGCCAGTAGTACGGTGATCTATGGCTACACCTTC. As protein: CASSTVIYGYTF. This chain joins TRBV19 and TRBJ1-2; no clear D gene. The CDR3 length is 12 residues. The germline V gene encodes CDR1 LNHDA and CDR2 SQIVND (reference sequence). Trimming shortened V by 4 bases and J by 4 bases, and 7 bases separated the two germline ends.

The count of this clone is one. V gene TRBV15 combines with J gene TRBJ1-2; no definite D call. V gave up 1 base and J gave up 0 bases, with 9 bases separating them. Per germline, CDR1 LNHNV and CDR2 YYDKDF (reference sequence). The CDR3 runs 15 residues. For the CDR3, the DNA is TGTGCCACCAGCAGAGGTTACAGATCTAACTATGGCTACACCTTC. Translated: CATSRGYRSNYGYTF. Full variable domain (remainder filled in from reference TRBV15 and TRBJ1-2): DAMVIQNPRYQVTQFGKPVTLSCSQTLNHNVMYWYQQKSSQAPKLLFHYYDKDFNNEADTPDNFQSRRPNTSFCFLDIRSPGLGDTAMYLCATSRGYRSNYGYTFGSGTRLTVV.

The chain links TRBV5-6 to TRBJ1-1; tentatively, D is TRBD1 (5 bases). Deletions cut 4 bases from V and 8 bases from J, with 15 bases between. The CDR3 totals 13 residues. Germline V gives CDR1 SGHDT, CDR2 YYEEEE. The CDR3 spells CASSPIDSSEAFF. The CDR3 DNA reads TGTGCCAGCAGCCCTATTGACAGTTCCGAAGCTTTCTTT.

This chain connects TRBV27 to TRBJ1-5; the match to TRBD1 covers 7 bases. The length of the CDR3 is 17 residues. V was pared by 4 bases and J by 1 base, with 10 bases of the junction left unmatched. Germline CDR1 reads MNHEY; CDR2 reads SMNVEV (reference sequence). In DNA, the CDR3 is TGTGCCAGCAGTTCGCCAGTCAGGGGGGAAAGCAATCAGCCCCAGCATTTT. Its translation: CASSSPVRGESNQPQHF.

The CDR3 spells CASSKQGRSNQPQHF. Here the CDR3 DNA reads TGTGCCAGCAGCAAACAGGGAAGGAGCAATCAGCCCCAGCATTTT. The V call is TRBV5-6, the J call TRBJ1-5, with D maybe TRBD1 (6 bases). The germline V gene has CDR1 SGHDT and CDR2 YYEEEE. Trimming took 4 bases from V and 1 from J, leaving 12 bases between them. This CDR3 spans 15 amino acids.

The genes are TRBV19 and TRBJ2-3; TRBD1 matches 7 bases. The CDR3 is 15 amino acids. The junction had 5 bases not matched to a gene; V was cut back by 4 bases and J by 1 base. Germline V gives CDR1 LNHDA, CDR2 SQIVND (reference sequence). The CDR3 sequence is CASSTRQGRTDTQYF. The CDR3 bases are TGTGCCAGTAGTACCCGACAGGGACGCACAGATACGCAGTATTTT.

The V gene is TRBV4-1, the J gene TRBJ1-6; D is uncertain. The CDR3 is 15 residues long. CDR1 MGHRA and CDR2 YSYEKL come from the germline V gene. Trimming left V 4 bases short and J 9 bases short, with 16 bases between. The CDR3 coding sequence is TGCGCCAGCAGCCTCGGCCCCGGAGGTGGTTCACCCCTCCACTTT. Its protein is CASSLGPGGGSPLHF.

The chain couples TRBV27 to TRBJ2-7, with 7 positions matching TRBD1. Trimming removed 5 bases from V and 0 bases from J; junction bases left unmatched: 7. Germline assignment: CDR1 MNHEY and CDR2 SMNVEV (reference sequence). CDR3 length: 15 amino acids. The DNA for the CDR3 is TGTGCCAGCAGTCTGACAGGGACCCCCTCCTACGAGCAGTACTTC. Amino acids: CASSLTGTPSYEQYF.

The rearrangement links TRBV5-1 to TRBJ1-1; D is ambiguous. Germline loops: CDR1 SGHRS, CDR2 YFSETQ. V gave up 3 bases and J gave up 8 bases, with 8 bases separating them. The CDR3 is 11 residues long. The CDR3 sequence: CASSSSIEAFF. The CDR3 bases are TGCGCCAGCAGCTCCAGTATAGAAGCTTTCTTT.

The V call is TRBV5-1, the J call TRBJ2-1; D is perhaps TRBD2 (5 bases). This CDR3 region has 16 residues. CDR1 and CDR2 (germline): SGHRS, YFSETQ. V was cut by 4 bases and J by 6 bases, with 20 bases left in between. The CDR3 DNA reads as TGCGCCAGCAGCGGCGACGGGGAGCGAGCCCGCAATGAGCAGTTCTTC. Translated: CASSGDGERARNEQFF.